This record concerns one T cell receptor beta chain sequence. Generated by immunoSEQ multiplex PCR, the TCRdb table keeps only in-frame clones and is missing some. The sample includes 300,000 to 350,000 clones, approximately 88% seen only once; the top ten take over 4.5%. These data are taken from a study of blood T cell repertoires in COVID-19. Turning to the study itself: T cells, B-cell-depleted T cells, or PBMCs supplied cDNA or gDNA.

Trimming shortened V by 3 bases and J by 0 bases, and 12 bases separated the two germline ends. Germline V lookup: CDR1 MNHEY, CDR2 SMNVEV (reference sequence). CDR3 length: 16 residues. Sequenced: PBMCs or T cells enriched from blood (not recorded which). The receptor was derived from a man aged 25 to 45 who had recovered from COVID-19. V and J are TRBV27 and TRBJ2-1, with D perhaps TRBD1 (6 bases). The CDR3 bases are TGTGCCAGCAGTTTCCTGACAGGTAGCTCCTACAATGAGCAGTTCTTC. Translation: CASSFLTGSSYNEQFF.